This passage covers 28 T cell receptor beta chains from one sample sequenced in a study of CD8+CD57+ T cells in acquired aplastic anemia (dated by TCRdb to 2017 to 2018). Sequencing took place on an Illumina HiSeq 2000. Genomic DNA served as template for TCR beta VDJ combination and CDR3 sequence profiling. Clones were called with MiXCR by TCRdb after fastp trimmed the public reads at Q25, and only in-frame beta chains were retained. CDR3 protein sequences are deduplicated, and each keeps its most common genes and DNA. The sample table shows 150,000 to 200,000 distinct CDR3 sequences, and around three fifths are seen once. The ten largest clones represent around 42% of the sample. The sequencing sample was made of sorted CD4+, CD8+, or CD8+CD57+ T cells (not recorded which) from PBMCs. Every receptor here comes from a human donor with severe aplastic anemia or a healthy control (not recorded which).

CDR3 DNA: TGTGCCAGTGGTGGAGACAGGGTCCCTGGAAACACCATATATTTT. It specifies CASGGDRVPGNTIYF. The chain employs TRBV19 and TRBJ1-3, with 7 bases fitting TRBD1. Germline V gives CDR1 LNHDA, CDR2 SQIVND (reference sequence). With V trimmed by 8 bases and J by 2 bases, 9 bases remained unmatched. The CDR3 loop spans 15 amino acids.

In its sample, this clonotype was seen once. The V call is TRBV7-8, the J call TRBJ1-1; D not certain. The CDR3 is 13 residues long. Looked up from germline, CDR1 is SGHVS and CDR2 is FQNEAQ. V shed 0 bases and J shed 8 bases, with 10 bases lying between them. CDR3: CASSLALSGEAFF. The CDR3 DNA reads TGTGCCAGCAGCTTAGCGCTATCTGGAGAAGCTTTCTTT.

The chain couples TRBV5-4 to TRBJ2-5; D not certain. The length of the CDR3 is 15 residues. CDR1 SGHNT and CDR2 YYREEE come from the germline V gene (reference sequence). Trimming removed 4 bases at V and 0 bases at J, with 13 bases between. The CDR3 DNA sequence: TGTGCCAGCAGCCCCCGAGGCAGCTACCAAGAGACCCAGTACTTC. Amino acid sequence: CASSPRGSYQETQYF.

This clonotype was seen repeatedly, ten times or more. This sequence joins TRBV20-1 and TRBJ2-7; the D is unclear. Germline values: CDR1 DFQATT, CDR2 SNEGSKA (reference sequence). V lost 3 bases, J lost 3 bases, and 12 bases lay in between. This CDR3 comprises 13 residues. The CDR3 DNA reads TGCAGTGCTAGTTCGGCCAGAGACTACGAGCAGTACTTC. This translates into CSASSARDYEQYF.

This clonotype ranks as medium-sized. The chain is built from TRBV20-1 and TRBJ2-7; D not certain. The V end was cut by 0 bases, the J end by 7 bases, with 10 bases between. The germline gives CDR1 DFQATT, CDR2 SNEGSKA (reference sequence). The CDR3 length is 12 residues. The CDR3 here is CSARDLAEEQYF. For the CDR3, the DNA is TGCAGTGCTAGAGATCTTGCGGAAGAGCAGTACTTC.

The V call is TRBV10-2, the J call TRBJ2-7, with D uncertain. Trimming pared 4 bases from V and 6 bases from J, leaving 7 bases between. Germline assignment: CDR1 WSHSY and CDR2 SAAADI. The CDR3 length is 11 residues. The DNA of the CDR3 is TGCGCCAGCAGTGCGACGGGCGAGCAGTACTTC. This codes for CASSATGEQYF.

V usage is TRBV6-5 and J usage is TRBJ1-3; no firm D call. The CDR3 loop spans 14 amino acids. Trimming took off 5 bases at V and 0 bases at J, with 8 bases between the two ends. Germline CDR1 reads MNHEY; CDR2 reads SVGAGI. CDR3 in amino acids: CASSPFRSGNTIYF. CDR3 nucleotides: TGTGCCAGCAGTCCCTTTCGCTCTGGAAACACCATATATTTT.

Notes on this clonotype: A read error may be the cause here, since a much bigger clone is one base away. The chain combines TRBV6-5 with TRBJ2-3; D not certain. This CDR3 has 12 residues. Germline CDR1 is MNHEY and CDR2 is SVGAGI. V was pared by 5 bases and J by 5 bases, with 8 bases between. The CDR3 reads CASSVIIDTQYF. The CDR3 coding sequence is TGTGCCAGCAGTGTCATCATAGATACGCAGTATTTT.

J is TRBJ2-5 and V is TRBV7-2; 9 nucleotides line up with TRBD2. Looked up from germline, CDR1 is SGHTA and CDR2 is FQGNSA. This CDR3 contains 15 residues. V was clipped by 4 bases and J by 0 bases; unmatched bases: 3. CDR3 sequence (DNA): TGTGCCAGCAGCTGGTTAGCGGGGGACCAAGAGACCCAGTACTTC. Protein product: CASSWLAGDQETQYF. Full variable domain (remainder filled in from reference TRBV7-2 and TRBJ2-5): GAGVSQSPSNKVTEKGKDVELRCDPISGHTALYWYRQSLGQGLEFLIYFQGNSAPDKSGLPSDRFSAERTGGSVSTLTIQRTQQEDSAVYLCASSWLAGDQETQYFGPGTRLLVL.

The chain employs TRBV24-1 and TRBJ2-7, with a tentative D call TRBD2 (6 bases). The CDR3 loop spans 14 amino acids. The V end lost 11 bases, the J end lost 5 bases, and 21 bases lay between the germline ends. Germline V gives CDR1 KGHDR, CDR2 SFDVKD. The CDR3 DNA reads as TGTGCCAGCAGCCTGACGGGGGTGTGGGACGAGCAGTACTTC. Amino acid sequence: CASSLTGVWDEQYF.

V and J are TRBV7-4 and TRBJ1-4; 11 positions agree with TRBD1. This CDR3 has 15 residues. Trimming cost V 2 bases and J 8 bases; bases outside gene matches: 4. From germline, CDR1 is SGHVT and CDR2 SQSDAQ. CDR3 sequence reads: CASSLTDRGREKLFF. In DNA form, the CDR3 reads TGTGCCAGCAGCTTAACGGACAGGGGGCGAGAAAAACTGTTTTTT.

The table lists this clonotype with many counts. The CDR3 DNA reads TGTGCCAGCAGCTCGGTAGGAGTACACTATGGCTACACCTTC. It yields the protein CASSSVGVHYGYTF. The V call is TRBV7-9, the J call TRBJ1-2; D gene ambiguous. This CDR3 spans 14 amino acids. The V gene lost 4 bases and the J gene lost 3 bases, with 12 bases spanning the gap. CDR1 and CDR2 from the germline V gene are SEHNR and FQNEAQ (reference sequence).

This clonotype has just one count. The genes are TRBV19 and TRBJ2-7; D is unresolved. This CDR3 is 13 amino acids long. Germline CDR1 and CDR2: LNHDA and SQIVND (reference sequence). V shed 5 bases and J shed 3 bases, with 11 bases lying between them. The CDR3 reads CASSDPGLYEQYF. CDR3 DNA sequence: TGTGCCAGTAGTGATCCGGGCCTCTACGAGCAGTACTTC.

The chain is built from TRBV28 and TRBJ2-1, with 7 bases fitting TRBD2. Germline values: CDR1 MDHEN, CDR2 SYDVKM. The CDR3 is 15 amino acids. J was trimmed by 7 bases and V by 6 bases; bases with no gene match: 12. In nucleotides, the CDR3 is TGTGCCAGCAGGGGCAGCGGGGCTGGGGAGAATGAGCAGTTCTTC. It is translated as CASRGSGAGENEQFF.

In this sample, this clonotype turned up many times. This chain joins TRBV14 and TRBJ2-7, with a weak D call TRBD1 (6 bases). The V end lost 4 bases, the J end lost 3 bases, and 7 bases lay between the germline ends. Germline values: CDR1 SGHDN, CDR2 FVKESK. This CDR3 is 12 amino acids long. CDR3 loop: CASSLQGYEQYF. The CDR3 coding sequence is TGTGCCAGCAGCCTACAGGGCTACGAGCAGTACTTC.

V gene TRBV7-8 combines with J gene TRBJ1-2; D ambiguous. V gave up 5 bases and J gave up 11 bases, with 18 bases separating them. CDR3 size: 13 residues. The V gene's germline CDR1 is SGHVS and CDR2 FQNEAQ. The CDR3 DNA reads TGTGCCAGCAGCGCGGACTGGGAGCGTGGATACACCTTC. Protein sequence: CASSADWERGYTF. Full variable domain (outside the CDR3, taken from reference TRBV7-8 and TRBJ1-2): GAGVSQSPRYKVAKRGQDVALRCDPISGHVSLFWYQQALGQGPEFLTYFQNEAQLDKSGLPSDRFFAERPEGSVSTLKIQRTQQEDSAVYLCASSADWERGYTFGSGTRLTVV.

The chain recombines TRBV20-1 with TRBJ2-7, with 10 bases fitting TRBD2. Germline lookup yields CDR1 DFQATT and CDR2 SNEGSKA (reference sequence). Trimming removed 3 bases from V and 1 base from J; junction bases left unmatched: 3. There are 14 residues in the CDR3. The CDR3 is CSARDSGGSYEQYF. In DNA, the CDR3 is TGCAGTGCTAGGGATAGCGGGGGGTCCTACGAGCAGTACTTC.

This clonotype was picked up many times. The chain has TRBV5-5 and TRBJ2-5, with a weak D call TRBD1 (6 bases). Looked up from germline, CDR1 is SGHKS and CDR2 is YYEKEE (reference sequence). V lost 5 bases, J lost 3 bases, and 26 bases lay in between. The CDR3 has 18 residues. The CDR3 loop is CASSSPLGVDRTEETQYF. CDR3 coding DNA: TGTGCCAGCAGTTCCCCCTTAGGGGTCGACAGGACCGAAGAGACCCAGTACTTC.

This clonotype was picked up many times. This rearrangement joins TRBV7-3 to TRBJ2-3; either TRBD1 or TRBD2 may fit D (5 bases each). V was cut by 5 bases and J by 6 bases, with 15 bases left in between. The CDR3 extends over 14 amino acids. The germline CDR1 and CDR2 sequences are SGHTA and FQGTGA. CDR3 nucleotides: TGTGCCAGCAGCCACCGGGACCAAGGGGATACGCAGTATTTT. This translates into CASSHRDQGDTQYF.

The V gene is TRBV9, the J gene TRBJ2-2; 8 nucleotides line up with TRBD2. CDR3 length: 18 residues. Germline values: CDR1 SGDLS, CDR2 YYNGEE. With 1 base clipped from V and 4 bases from J, the junction kept 12 bases outside the gene matches. CDR3 sequence reads: CASSVWGSLAGTTGELFF. The CDR3 coding sequence is TGTGCCAGCAGCGTATGGGGTTCGCTAGCGGGTACCACCGGGGAGCTGTTTTTT. The whole variable domain, filled in from reference TRBV9 and TRBJ2-2, reads DSGVTQTPKHLITATGQRVTLRCSPRSGDLSVYWYQQSLDQGLQFLIQYYNGEERAKGNILERFSAQQFPDLHSELNLSSLELGDSALYFCASSVWGSLAGTTGELFFGEGSRLTVL.

The chain employs TRBV12-3 or TRBV12-4 and TRBJ2-7, with no clear D. The V end was cut by 3 bases, the J end by 3 bases, with 6 bases between. The CDR3 runs 12 residues. CDR3 nucleotide sequence: TGTGCCAGCAGTTTTATCGGCTACGAGCAGTACTTC. Protein product: CASSFIGYEQYF.

The table lists this clonotype with many counts. The chain couples TRBV20-1 to TRBJ2-7; D could derive from TRBD1 or TRBD2 (6 bases each). Germline-derived CDR1 and CDR2 are DFQATT and SNEGSKA (reference sequence). Trimming cost V 5 bases and J 2 bases, with 16 bases left between them. The CDR3 is made up of 14 amino acids. The CDR3 region is CSAPEGGGTYEQYF. The CDR3 nucleotides are TGCAGTGCTCCAGAGGGGGGTGGTACCTACGAGCAGTACTTC.

J is TRBJ2-2 and V is TRBV9; D not resolved. In germline, CDR1 is SGDLS, CDR2 YYNGEE. The CDR3 contains 14 residues. Trimming shortened V by 2 bases and J by 4 bases, and 9 bases separated the two germline ends. This CDR3 is CASSVDGITGELFF. The CDR3 nucleotides are TGTGCCAGCAGCGTTGATGGAATCACCGGGGAGCTGTTTTTT.

The CDR3 region is CASSLGQYGVTEAFF. The CDR3 DNA reads TGTGCCAGCAGTTTAGGTCAGTATGGAGTCACTGAAGCTTTCTTT. The rearrangement joins TRBV12-3 or TRBV12-4 to TRBJ1-1; D unclear. Trimming cost V 1 base and J 4 bases, with 13 bases left between them. There are 15 residues in the CDR3.

This clonotype was observed at least ten times. The chain joins TRBV12-5 to TRBJ1-2; D is uncertain. Germline CDR1 is LGHNT and CDR2 is FRNRAP. This CDR3 has 12 residues. V was cut by 6 bases and J by 1 base, with 6 bases left in between. This CDR3 reads CASGPNNYGYTF. The CDR3 coding sequence is TGTGCTAGTGGGCCCAATAACTATGGCTACACCTTC.

V usage is TRBV7-9 and J usage is TRBJ1-1; TRBD1 might be the D (6 bases). V was cut by 5 bases and J by 5 bases, with 12 bases left in between. Germline CDR1 is SEHNR and CDR2 is FQNEAQ (reference sequence). The CDR3 sequence is 13 residues long. In nucleotides, the CDR3 is TGTGCCAGCAGCCCCAACACAGGGACTGAAGCTTTCTTT. Translated: CASSPNTGTEAFF.

This clonotype was counted a single time. This CDR3 reads CATSRGRADTQYF. The DNA for the CDR3 is TGTGCCACCAGCAGAGGAAGGGCAGATACGCAGTATTTT. The rearrangement joins TRBV15 to TRBJ2-3; no reliable D call. Trimming took off 1 base at V and 4 bases at J, with 6 bases between the two ends. CDR1 is LNHNV and CDR2 is YYDKDF in the germline V gene (reference sequence). There are 13 residues in the CDR3.

This clonotype has ten or more counts. The rearrangement uses TRBV20-1 and TRBJ2-1; D is perhaps TRBD1 or TRBD2 (6 bases each). Germline CDR1 reads DFQATT; CDR2 reads SNEGSKA (reference sequence). The V end was cut by 3 bases, the J end by 2 bases, with 11 bases between. This CDR3 is 14 amino acids long. In DNA, the CDR3 is TGCAGTGCTAGGGGGGGCGACACCTACAATGAGCAGTTCTTC. Translation gives CSARGGDTYNEQFF.